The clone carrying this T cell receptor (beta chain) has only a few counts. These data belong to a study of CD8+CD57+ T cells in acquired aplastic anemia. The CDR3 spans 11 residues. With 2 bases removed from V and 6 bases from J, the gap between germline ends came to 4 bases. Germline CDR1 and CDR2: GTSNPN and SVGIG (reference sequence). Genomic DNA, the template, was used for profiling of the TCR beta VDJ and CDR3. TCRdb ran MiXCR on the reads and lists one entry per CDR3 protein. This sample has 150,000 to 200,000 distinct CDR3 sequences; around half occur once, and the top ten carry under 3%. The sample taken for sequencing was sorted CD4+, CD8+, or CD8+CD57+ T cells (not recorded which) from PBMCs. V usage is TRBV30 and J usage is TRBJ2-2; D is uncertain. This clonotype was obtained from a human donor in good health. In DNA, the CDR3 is TGTGCCTGGAGTACAGCCGGGGAGCTGTTTTTT. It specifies CAWSTAGELFF.